Presented here are 9 T cell receptor beta chains from one specimen sequenced in a study of T cells after yellow fever vaccination (dated by TCRdb to the late 2010s). Libraries were constructed by 5' RACE. Sequencing used an Illumina HiSeq 2500. TCRdb reran the public reads through fastp at Q25 and MiXCR, keeping productive beta chains. Merged by CDR3 protein, the rows form single entries marked with the most common genes and DNA. Here the sample has 450,000 to 550,000 distinct CDR3 sequences; less than 20% occur a single time. The ten largest clonotypes hold 14% of the sample. Sample treatment or condition, as interpreted from the label and publication: live attenuated yellow fever vaccine strain. The sample was PBMCs, taken 15 days after the yellow fever booster vaccination. Receptor source: a man aged 25 to 45 who received the YFV17D yellow fever vaccine.

J is TRBJ1-5 and V is TRBV18; 7 bases line up with TRBD1. V shed 6 bases and J 3 bases; nucleotides not matched to a gene: 2. CDR1 is KGHSH and CDR2 is LQKENI in the germline V gene. CDR3 length: 13 amino acids. CDR3 coding DNA: TGTGCCAGCTCCAGGGGGGACAATCAGCCCCAGCATTTT. This codes for CASSRGDNQPQHF.

The V and J genes are TRBV20-1 and TRBJ2-1; D remains unclear. Per germline, CDR1 DFQATT and CDR2 SNEGSKA (reference sequence). This CDR3 has 14 residues. V lost 1 base to trimming and J lost 6 bases, with 13 bases between them. CDR3 coding DNA: TGCAGTGCTAGAGGGACGAATCCTGGCAATGAGCAGTTCTTC. Translation gives CSARGTNPGNEQFF.

The sample holds a few counts of this clonotype. The chain combines TRBV15 with TRBJ2-4; 11 nucleotides align to TRBD1. The CDR3 sequence is 16 residues long. J was trimmed by 2 bases and V by 1 base; bases with no gene match: 1. Germline V gives CDR1 LNHNV, CDR2 YYDKDF (reference sequence). The CDR3 region has the DNA TGTGCCACCAGCAGAGGGACAGGGGGCACCAAAAACATTCAGTACTTC. Translation gives CATSRGTGGTKNIQYF.

This clonotype appeared a few times. The chain couples TRBV20-1 to TRBJ2-5; tentatively, D is TRBD1 or TRBD2 (5 bases each). From germline, CDR1 is DFQATT and CDR2 SNEGSKA (reference sequence). Trimming pared 1 base from V and 3 bases from J, leaving 15 bases between. The CDR3 contains 15 residues. CDR3 DNA: TGCAGTGCTAGAGTACCCGGGACCGTAAAAGAGACCCAGTACTTC. It translates to CSARVPGTVKETQYF.

This sequence joins TRBV6-1 and TRBJ2-1; 10 bases agree with TRBD2. The V gene's germline CDR1 is MNHNS and CDR2 SASEGT. The J segment lost 5 bases and the V segment lost 5 bases, leaving 9 bases of the junction unmatched. This CDR3 is built from 16 residues. The DNA of the CDR3 is TGTGCCAGCAGTCTTTTAAGCGGGAGGGCCCACAATGAGCAGTTCTTC. Amino acid sequence: CASSLLSGRAHNEQFF.

This clonotype has just a few counts. V is TRBV14 and J is TRBJ2-2; no firm D call. Looked up from germline, CDR1 is SGHDN and CDR2 is FVKESK. This CDR3 has 14 amino acids. The V gene lost 2 bases and the J gene lost 2 bases, with 6 bases spanning the gap. The CDR3 DNA sequence: TGTGCCAGCAGCCAACACAGTAACACCGGGGAGCTGTTTTTT. Translation: CASSQHSNTGELFF.

V is TRBV29-1 and J is TRBJ2-1; D possibly corresponds to TRBD2 (5 bases). Germline V gene data show CDR1 as SQVTM and CDR2 as ANQGSEA. With 4 bases removed from V and 3 bases from J, the gap between germline ends came to 7 bases. The CDR3 totals 12 residues. In DNA, the CDR3 is TGCAGCGTTGGAGAGGGCTACAATGAGCAGTTCTTC. As protein: CSVGEGYNEQFF.

Only a few counts were recorded for this clonotype. V is TRBV5-1 and J is TRBJ2-1; 12 bases line up with TRBD2. The V segment lost 6 bases and the J segment 6 bases; nucleotides outside the gene matches: 4. The CDR3 is 14 residues long. Per the germline V gene, CDR1 is SGHRS and CDR2 is YFSETQ. The CDR3 nucleotides are TGCGCCAGCAACGGACTAGCGGGACTCAATGAGCAGTTCTTC. Protein product: CASNGLAGLNEQFF.

The chain couples TRBV18 to TRBJ1-1, with D maybe TRBD1 (5 bases). Germline CDR1 is KGHSH and CDR2 is LQKENI. Trimming pared 2 bases from V and 4 bases from J, leaving 14 bases between. The CDR3 is 15 amino acids. The chain's CDR3 is CASSPSGRTITEAFF. The CDR3 DNA sequence: TGTGCCAGCTCACCATCAGGCCGGACAATCACTGAAGCTTTCTTT. The full variable domain, with the rest looked up from reference TRBV18 and TRBJ1-1, is NAGVMQNPRHLVRRRGQEARLRCSPMKGHSHVYWYRQLPEEGLKFMVYLQKENIIDESGMPKERFSAEFPKEGPSILRIQQVVRGDSAAYFCASSPSGRTITEAFFGQGTRLTVV.